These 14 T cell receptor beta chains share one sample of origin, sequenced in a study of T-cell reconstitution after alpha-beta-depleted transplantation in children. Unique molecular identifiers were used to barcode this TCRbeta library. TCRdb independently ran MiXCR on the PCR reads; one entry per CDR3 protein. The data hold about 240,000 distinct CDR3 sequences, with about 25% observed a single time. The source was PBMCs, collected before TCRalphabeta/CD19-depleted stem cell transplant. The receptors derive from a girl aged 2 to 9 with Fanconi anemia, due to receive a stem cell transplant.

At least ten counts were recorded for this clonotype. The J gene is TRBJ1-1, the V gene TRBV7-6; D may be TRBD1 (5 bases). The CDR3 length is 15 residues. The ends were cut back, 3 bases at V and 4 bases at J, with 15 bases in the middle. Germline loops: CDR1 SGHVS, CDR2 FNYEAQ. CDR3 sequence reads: CASSFLAMGGTEAFF. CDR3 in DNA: TGTGCCAGCAGCTTCCTCGCCATGGGGGGCACTGAAGCTTTCTTT.

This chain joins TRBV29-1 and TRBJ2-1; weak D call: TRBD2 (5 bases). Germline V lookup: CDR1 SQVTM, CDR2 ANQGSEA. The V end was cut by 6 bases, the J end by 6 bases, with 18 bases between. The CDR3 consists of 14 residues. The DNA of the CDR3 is TGCAGCGTAGGAGGCCGGCTAACGGTCAATGAGCAGTTCTTC. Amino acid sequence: CSVGGRLTVNEQFF.

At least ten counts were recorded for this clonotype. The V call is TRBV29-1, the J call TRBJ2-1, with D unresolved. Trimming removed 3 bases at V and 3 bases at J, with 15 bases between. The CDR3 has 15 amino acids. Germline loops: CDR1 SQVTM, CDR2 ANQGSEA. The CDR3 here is CSVDLFGQFYNEQFF. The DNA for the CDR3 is TGCAGCGTTGACTTATTTGGGCAGTTCTACAATGAGCAGTTCTTC.

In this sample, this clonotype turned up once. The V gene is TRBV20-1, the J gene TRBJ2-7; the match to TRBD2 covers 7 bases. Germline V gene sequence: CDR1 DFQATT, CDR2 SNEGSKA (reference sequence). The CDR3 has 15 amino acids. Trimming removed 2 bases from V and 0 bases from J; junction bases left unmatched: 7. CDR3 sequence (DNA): TGCAGTGCTAGATGGCTAGCGGCGAGCTCCTACGAGCAGTACTTC. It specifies CSARWLAASSYEQYF.

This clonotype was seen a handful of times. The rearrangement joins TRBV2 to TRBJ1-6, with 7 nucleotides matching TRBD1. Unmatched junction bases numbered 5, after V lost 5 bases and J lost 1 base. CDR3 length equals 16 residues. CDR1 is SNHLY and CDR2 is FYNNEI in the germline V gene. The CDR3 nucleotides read TGTGCCAGCAGTTCCAGGGGGTGGTCCTATAATTCACCCCTCCACTTT. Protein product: CASSSRGWSYNSPLHF.

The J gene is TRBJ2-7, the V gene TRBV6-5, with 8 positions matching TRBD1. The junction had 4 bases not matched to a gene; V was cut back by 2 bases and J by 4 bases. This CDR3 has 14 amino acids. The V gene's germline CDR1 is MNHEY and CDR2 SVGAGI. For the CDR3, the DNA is TGTGCCAGCAGTTACCAGACAGGGGTGTACGAGCAGTACTTC. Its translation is CASSYQTGVYEQYF.

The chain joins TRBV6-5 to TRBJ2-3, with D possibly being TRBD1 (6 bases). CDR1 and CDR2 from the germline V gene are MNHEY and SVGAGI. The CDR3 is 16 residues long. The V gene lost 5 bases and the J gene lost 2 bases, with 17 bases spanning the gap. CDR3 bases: TGTGCCAGCAGTAACAGGGTTTGGACCGACACAGATACGCAGTATTTT. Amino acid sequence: CASSNRVWTDTDTQYF.

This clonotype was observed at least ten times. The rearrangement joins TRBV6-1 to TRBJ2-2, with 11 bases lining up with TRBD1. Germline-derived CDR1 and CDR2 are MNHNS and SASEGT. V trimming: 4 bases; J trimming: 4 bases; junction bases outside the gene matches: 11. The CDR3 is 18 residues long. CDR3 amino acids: CASSVRSRGQGATGELFF. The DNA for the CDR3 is TGTGCCAGCAGTGTTCGGAGTCGAGGACAGGGGGCCACCGGGGAGCTGTTTTTT.

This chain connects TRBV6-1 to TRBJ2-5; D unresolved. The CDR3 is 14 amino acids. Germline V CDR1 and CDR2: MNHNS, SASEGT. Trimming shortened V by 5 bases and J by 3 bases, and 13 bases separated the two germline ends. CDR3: CASSPWASEETQYF. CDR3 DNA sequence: TGTGCCAGCAGTCCCTGGGCGTCGGAAGAGACCCAGTACTTC.

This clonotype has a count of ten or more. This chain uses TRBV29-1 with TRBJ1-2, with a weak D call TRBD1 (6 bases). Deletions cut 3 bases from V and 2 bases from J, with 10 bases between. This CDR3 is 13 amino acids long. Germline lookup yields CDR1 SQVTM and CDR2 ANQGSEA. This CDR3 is CSVDPGENYGYTF. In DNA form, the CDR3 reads TGCAGCGTTGACCCAGGGGAAAACTATGGCTACACCTTC.

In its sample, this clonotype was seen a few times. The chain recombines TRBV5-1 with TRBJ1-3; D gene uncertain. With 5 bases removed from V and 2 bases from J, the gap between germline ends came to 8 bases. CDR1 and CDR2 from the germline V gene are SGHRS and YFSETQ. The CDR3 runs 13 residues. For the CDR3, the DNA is TGCGCCAGCAGGGGAGGCACTGGAAACACCATATATTTT. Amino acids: CASRGGTGNTIYF.

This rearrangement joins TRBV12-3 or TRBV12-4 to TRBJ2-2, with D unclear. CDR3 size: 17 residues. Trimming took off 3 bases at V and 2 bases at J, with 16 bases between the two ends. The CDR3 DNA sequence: TGTGCCAGCAGTTTTCTTTTCGGTGCAGAAAACACCGGGGAGCTGTTTTTT. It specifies CASSFLFGAENTGELFF.

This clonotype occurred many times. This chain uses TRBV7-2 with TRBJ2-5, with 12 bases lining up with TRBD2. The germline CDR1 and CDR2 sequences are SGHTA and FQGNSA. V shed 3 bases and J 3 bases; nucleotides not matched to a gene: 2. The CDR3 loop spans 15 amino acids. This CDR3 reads CASSLGLAGKETQYF. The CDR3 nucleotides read TGTGCCAGCAGCTTGGGACTAGCGGGCAAAGAGACCCAGTACTTC.

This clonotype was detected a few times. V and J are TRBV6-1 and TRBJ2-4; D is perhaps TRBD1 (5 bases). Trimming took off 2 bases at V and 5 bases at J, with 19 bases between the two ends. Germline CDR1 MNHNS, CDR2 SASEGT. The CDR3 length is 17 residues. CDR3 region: CASSETVLPGFENIQYF. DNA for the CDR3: TGTGCCAGCAGTGAAACGGTGTTACCAGGGTTCGAAAACATTCAGTACTTC.